The 22 T cell receptor beta chains reported below all come from one sample, sequenced in a study of cytomegalovirus exposure and HLA in healthy donors. Produced via immunoSEQ multiplex PCR; TCRdb's table is partial and in-frame only. The data contain some 250,000 clones, approximately 84% of them singletons. The sequenced sample was PBMCs. The receptors derive from a young woman in good health and CMV-seropositive.

The V call is TRBV5-4, the J call TRBJ2-6; D perhaps matches TRBD2 (7 bases). CDR1 SGHNT and CDR2 YYREEE come from the germline V gene (reference sequence). The CDR3 extends over 18 amino acids. The germline V and J ends were trimmed by 2 bases and 0 bases, with 15 bases remaining between them. Here the CDR3 reads CASSLGGAGGSGANVLTF. The DNA of the CDR3 is TGTGCCAGCAGCTTAGGGGGGGCCGGAGGCTCTGGGGCCAACGTCCTGACTTTC. Together with reference TRBV5-4 and TRBJ2-6, the CDR3 gives the full variable domain: ETGVTQSPTHLIKTRGQQVTLRCSSQSGHNTVSWYQQALGQGPQFIFQYYREEENGRGNFPPRFSGLQFPNYSSELNVNALELDDSALYLCASSLGGAGGSGANVLTFGAGSRLTVL.

The V gene is TRBV7-2, the J gene TRBJ2-1, with TRBD2 matching 8 bases. The germline CDR1 and CDR2 sequences are SGHTA and FQGNSA. The CDR3 extends over 14 amino acids. The V and J ends lost 5 bases and 4 bases, in that order; junction bases with no gene match: 4. The CDR3 sequence: CASSHPSGYNEQFF. The CDR3 DNA sequence: TGTGCCAGCAGCCACCCTAGCGGGTACAATGAGCAGTTCTTC. The whole variable domain, filled in from reference TRBV7-2 and TRBJ2-1, reads GAGVSQSPSNKVTEKGKDVELRCDPISGHTALYWYRQSLGQGLEFLIYFQGNSAPDKSGLPSDRFSAERTGGSVSTLTIQRTQQEDSAVYLCASSHPSGYNEQFFGPGTRLTVL.

The CDR3: CAWRTDRGLAQYF. For the CDR3, the DNA is TGTGCCTGGAGAACGGACAGGGGGCTGGCCCAGTACTTC. V usage is TRBV30 and J usage is TRBJ2-5; 11 positions agree with TRBD1. This CDR3 region has 13 residues. Germline CDR1 reads GTSNPN; CDR2 reads SVGIG (reference sequence). J gave up 9 bases and V 3 bases, and 6 bases lay outside the gene matches.

This clone was recorded only once. The chain is built from TRBV6-5 and TRBJ2-1; D perhaps matches TRBD1 (5 bases). V dropped 0 bases and J dropped 3 bases, with 12 bases sitting between them. The germline gives CDR1 MNHEY, CDR2 SVGAGI. The CDR3 runs 16 residues. CDR3 nucleotide sequence: TGTGCCAGCAGTTACTCTTGGGGCGAGATCTACAATGAGCAGTTCTTC. The encoded protein is CASSYSWGEIYNEQFF.

This chain links TRBV27 with TRBJ2-4, with 10 bases aligning to TRBD1. The J segment lost 3 bases and the V segment lost 6 bases, leaving 5 bases of the junction unmatched. CDR1 is MNHEY and CDR2 is SMNVEV in the germline V gene (reference sequence). CDR3 length: 15 amino acids. The CDR3 loop reads CASSLDRGYKNIQYF. The CDR3 nucleotides are TGTGCCAGCAGCTTGGACAGGGGGTACAAAAACATTCAGTACTTC.

The J gene is TRBJ2-1, the V gene TRBV19; 8 bases match TRBD2. CDR3 length equals 13 residues. V lost 3 bases to trimming and J lost 13 bases; unmatched junction nucleotides: 8. CDR1 is LNHDA, CDR2 SQIVND, per germline (reference sequence). The CDR3 sequence: CASSIPPSGRQFF. The CDR3 nucleotides read TGTGCCAGTAGTATCCCACCCAGCGGGAGACAGTTCTTC. Complete variable domain (other parts from reference TRBV19 and TRBJ2-1): DGGITQSPKYLFRKEGQNVTLSCEQNLNHDAMYWYRQDPGQGLRLIYYSQIVNDFQKGDIAEGYSVSREKKESFPLTVTSAQKNPTAFYLCASSIPPSGRQFFGPGTRLTVL.

Here the CDR3 DNA reads TGTGCCAGCAGTCTACAGCGGGAGAAGGCCGATGAGCAGTTCTTC. This sequence encodes CASSLQREKADEQFF. This chain connects TRBV27 to TRBJ2-1; 8 nucleotides line up with TRBD2. Germline V gene data show CDR1 as MNHEY and CDR2 as SMNVEV (reference sequence). CDR3 length: 15 amino acids. J gave up 8 bases and V 5 bases, and 11 bases lay outside the gene matches.

The gene calls are TRBV11-3 and TRBJ2-7; 8 bases are shared with TRBD2. The CDR3 runs 15 residues. V was clipped by 7 bases and J by 1 base; unmatched bases: 9. Germline V gene sequence: CDR1 SGHNT, CDR2 YENEEA. DNA of the CDR3: TGTGCCAGCACCCCGGAAAGCGGGAGTTCCTACGAGCAGTACTTC. Amino acids: CASTPESGSSYEQYF.

The chain uses TRBV14 and TRBJ2-7; possibly TRBD2 for D (5 bases). V lost 1 base and J lost 2, with 12 bases in between. Germline CDR1 and CDR2: SGHDN and FVKESK. The CDR3 is made up of 15 amino acids. The CDR3 bases are TGTGCCAGCAGCCAAGCGATGGACGGGACCTACGAGCAGTACTTC. Its protein product is CASSQAMDGTYEQYF.

This chain joins TRBV5-1 and TRBJ2-7, with 7 bases identical to TRBD1. The length of the CDR3 is 12 residues. The V gene end was trimmed by 3 bases and the J gene end by 3 bases; junction bases not matched to a gene: 0. The V gene's germline CDR1 is SGHRS and CDR2 YFSETQ. The CDR3 is CASSWDSYEQYF. CDR3 sequence (DNA): TGCGCCAGCAGCTGGGACAGCTACGAGCAGTACTTC.

The chain is built from TRBV5-1 and TRBJ1-2; a possible D gene is TRBD1 (5 bases). Germline V gene lookup returns CDR1 SGHRS and CDR2 YFSETQ. CDR3 length: 13 residues. Deletions cut 4 bases from V and 5 bases from J, with 12 bases between. This CDR3 is CASSVGGSYGYTF. Written as DNA, the CDR3 is TGCGCCAGCAGCGTCGGGGGGAGTTATGGCTACACCTTC.

The chain is built from TRBV11-2 and TRBJ2-1, with 14 bases that match TRBD2. J lost 4 bases, V lost 0 bases, and 5 bases had no gene match. CDR3 length: 18 residues. Germline CDR1 SGHAT, CDR2 FQNNGV. The CDR3 spells CASSLETSGRGLYNEQFF. CDR3 in DNA: TGTGCCAGCAGCTTAGAGACTAGCGGGAGGGGTCTATACAATGAGCAGTTCTTC. Based on the CDR3 plus reference TRBV11-2 and TRBJ2-1, the full variable domain is EAGVAQSPRYKIIEKRQSVAFWCNPISGHATLYWYQQILGQGPKLLIQFQNNGVVDDSQLPKDRFSAERLKGVDSTLKIQPAKLEDSAVYLCASSLETSGRGLYNEQFFGPGTRLTVL.

The chain is built from TRBV4-1 and TRBJ2-1; perhaps TRBD2 as D (5 bases). The CDR3 is 14 amino acids. V lost 3 bases and J lost 5, with 11 bases in between. CDR1 is MGHRA, CDR2 YSYEKL, per germline. The CDR3 loop is CASSHLLADNEQFF. The CDR3 DNA sequence: TGCGCCAGCAGCCATTTGCTAGCAGACAATGAGCAGTTCTTC.

CDR3 nucleotide sequence: TGTGCCAGCAGTGTATTAGCGGGAACGAACACCGGGGAGCTGTTTTTT. Translation gives CASSVLAGTNTGELFF. The V and J genes are TRBV6-1 and TRBJ2-2; 8 bases align to TRBD2. From germline, CDR1 is MNHNS and CDR2 SASEGT. The length of the CDR3 is 16 residues. Losses at the gene ends were 4 bases for V and 0 bases for J; bases not matched to a gene: 4.

V usage is TRBV28 and J usage is TRBJ1-3; the D gene is possibly TRBD1 (6 bases). The CDR3 has 15 residues. The germline CDR1 and CDR2 sequences are MDHEN and SYDVKM. V was trimmed by 3 bases and J by 2 bases, leaving 11 bases between them. CDR3: CASSLQGLAGNTIYF. The CDR3 DNA reads TGTGCCAGCAGTTTGCAGGGGCTTGCTGGAAACACCATATATTTT.

This chain uses TRBV5-4 with TRBJ2-1; 8 bases match TRBD2. This CDR3 comprises 14 residues. The V and J ends lost 4 bases and 10 bases, in that order; junction bases with no gene match: 10. The germline V gene has CDR1 SGHNT and CDR2 YYREEE (reference sequence). DNA for the CDR3: TGTGCCAGCAGCACCCGGCGGGAGGCTCCCGAGCAGTTCTTC. This sequence encodes CASSTRREAPEQFF.

The chain carries TRBV7-9 and TRBJ1-1, with 7 nucleotides matching TRBD1. The CDR3 covers 16 residues. After removal of 0 bases from V and 0 bases from J, the junction contained 4 bases not matched to a gene. Germline loops: CDR1 SEHNR, CDR2 FQNEAQ (reference sequence). The CDR3 here is CASSLARGQLNTEAFF. CDR3 in DNA: TGTGCCAGCAGCTTAGCAAGGGGACAGCTGAACACTGAAGCTTTCTTT.

J is TRBJ2-7 and V is TRBV6-1; 11 nucleotides align to TRBD2. After removal of 6 bases from V and 0 bases from J, the junction contained 4 bases not matched to a gene. Per the germline V gene, CDR1 is MNHNS and CDR2 is SASEGT. This CDR3 comprises 15 residues. CDR3 region: CASSSGTSGSYEQYF. CDR3 nucleotide sequence: TGTGCCAGCAGCTCCGGGACTAGCGGCTCCTACGAGCAGTACTTC.

The V gene is TRBV5-1, the J gene TRBJ2-3; 8 bases are shared with TRBD1. Germline CDR1 and CDR2: SGHRS and YFSETQ. The CDR3 has 17 amino acids. The junction had 8 bases not matched to a gene; V was cut back by 2 bases and J by 0 bases. The CDR3 DNA sequence: TGCGCCAGCAGCTTAGATGACAGGGGAGATAGCACAGATACGCAGTATTTT. It encodes CASSLDDRGDSTDTQYF.

Note on this clone: Germline is not matched at one junction end, which may reflect a read error. This same CDR3 is encoded by further DNA sequences in the sample. The genes are TRBV2 and TRBJ1-5; tentatively, D is TRBD1 (5 bases). The germline V gene has CDR1 SNHLY and CDR2 FYNNEI. CDR3 length equals 14 residues. Written as DNA, the CDR3 is TGTGCCAGCAGACAGGACTATAGCAATCAGCCTCAGCATTTT. This translates into CASRQDYSNQPQHF.

The gene calls are TRBV4-1 and TRBJ2-7; TRBD2 is a possible D gene (5 bases). The germline CDR1 and CDR2 sequences are MGHRA and YSYEKL. The CDR3 totals 17 residues. Trimming removed 1 base at V and 1 base at J, with 17 bases between. CDR3 residues: CASSQGNRGSRSYEQYF. In DNA, the CDR3 is TGCGCCAGCAGCCAAGGGAACAGAGGGAGTAGATCCTACGAGCAGTACTTC.

V usage is TRBV9 and J usage is TRBJ2-1, with 7 bases matching TRBD2. CDR1 is SGDLS, CDR2 YYNGEE, per germline. The V and J ends lost 0 bases and 4 bases, in that order; junction bases with no gene match: 7. This CDR3 is built from 16 residues. CDR3 sequence: CASSVGGSSGYNEQFF. CDR3 coding DNA: TGTGCCAGCAGCGTAGGTGGGTCTAGCGGTTACAATGAGCAGTTCTTC.